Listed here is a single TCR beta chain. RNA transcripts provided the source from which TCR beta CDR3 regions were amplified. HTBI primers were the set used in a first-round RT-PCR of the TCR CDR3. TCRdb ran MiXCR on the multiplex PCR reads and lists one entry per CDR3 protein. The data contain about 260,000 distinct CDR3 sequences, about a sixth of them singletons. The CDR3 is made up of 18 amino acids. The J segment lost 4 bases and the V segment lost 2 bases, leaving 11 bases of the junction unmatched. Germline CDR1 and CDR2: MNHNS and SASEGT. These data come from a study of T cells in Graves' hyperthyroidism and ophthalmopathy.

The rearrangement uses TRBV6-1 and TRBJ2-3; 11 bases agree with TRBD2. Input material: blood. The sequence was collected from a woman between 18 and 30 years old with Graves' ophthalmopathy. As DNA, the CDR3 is TGTGCCAGCAGTGAAATTAGCGGGGGGGGACGAAATCCAGATACGCAGTATTTT. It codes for CASSEISGGGRNPDTQYF.